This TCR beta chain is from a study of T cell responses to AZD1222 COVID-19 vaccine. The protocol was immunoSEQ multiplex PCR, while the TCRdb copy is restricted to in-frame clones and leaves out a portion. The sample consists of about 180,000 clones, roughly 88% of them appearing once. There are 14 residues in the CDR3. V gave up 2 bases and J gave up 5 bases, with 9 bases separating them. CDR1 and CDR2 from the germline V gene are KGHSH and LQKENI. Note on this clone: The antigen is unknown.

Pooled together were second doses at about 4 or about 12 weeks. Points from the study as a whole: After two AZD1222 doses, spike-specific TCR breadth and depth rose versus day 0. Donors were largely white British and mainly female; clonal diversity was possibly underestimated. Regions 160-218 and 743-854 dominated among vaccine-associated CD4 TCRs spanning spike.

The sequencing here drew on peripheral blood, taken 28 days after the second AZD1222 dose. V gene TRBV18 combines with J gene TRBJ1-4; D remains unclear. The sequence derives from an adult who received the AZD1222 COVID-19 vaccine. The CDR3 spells CASSPLPENEKLFF. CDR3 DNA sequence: TGTGCCAGCTCACCATTACCAGAAAATGAAAAACTGTTTTTT.